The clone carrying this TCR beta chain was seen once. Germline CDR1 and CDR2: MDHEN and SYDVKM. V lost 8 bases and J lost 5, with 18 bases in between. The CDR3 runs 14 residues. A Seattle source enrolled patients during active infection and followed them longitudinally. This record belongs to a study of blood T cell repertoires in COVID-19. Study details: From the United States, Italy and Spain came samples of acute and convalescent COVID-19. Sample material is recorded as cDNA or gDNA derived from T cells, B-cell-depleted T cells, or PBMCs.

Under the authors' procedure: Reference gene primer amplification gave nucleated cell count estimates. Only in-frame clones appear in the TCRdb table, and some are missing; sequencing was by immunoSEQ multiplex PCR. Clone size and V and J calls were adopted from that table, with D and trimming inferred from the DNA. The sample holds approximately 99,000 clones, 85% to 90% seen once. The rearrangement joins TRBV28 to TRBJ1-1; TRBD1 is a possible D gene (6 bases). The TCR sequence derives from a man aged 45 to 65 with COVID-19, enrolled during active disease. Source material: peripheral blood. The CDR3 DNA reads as TGTGCCAGCGTTGGGGGGGCGGTAAGGACTGAAGCTTTCTTT. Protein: CASVGGAVRTEAFF.